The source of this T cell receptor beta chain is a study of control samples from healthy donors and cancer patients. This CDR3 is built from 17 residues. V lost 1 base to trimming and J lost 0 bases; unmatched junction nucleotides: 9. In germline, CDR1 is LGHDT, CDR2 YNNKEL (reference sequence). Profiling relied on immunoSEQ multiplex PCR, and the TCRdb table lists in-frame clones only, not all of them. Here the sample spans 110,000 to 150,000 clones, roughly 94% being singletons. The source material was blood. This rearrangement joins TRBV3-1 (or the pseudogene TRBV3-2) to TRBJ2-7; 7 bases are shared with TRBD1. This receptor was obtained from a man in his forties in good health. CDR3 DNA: TGTGCCAGCAGCCAAGGGGTTACCGGGACAGACTCCTACGAGCAGTACTTC. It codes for CASSQGVTGTDSYEQYF.